This T cell receptor (beta chain) was profiled in a study of T cell responses to AZD1222 COVID-19 vaccine. General study findings and limits: White British people made up most donors, females outnumbered males, and clonal diversity was possibly underestimated. Dominant CD4 TCR responses targeted spike regions 160-218 and 743-854.

Points on this clone: Its antigen is currently unknown.

The CDR3 contains 14 residues. The germline V gene has CDR1 SGDLS and CDR2 YYNGEE. The ends were cut back, 0 bases at V and 2 bases at J, with 7 bases in the middle. Produced via immunoSEQ multiplex PCR; TCRdb's table is partial and in-frame only. The sample has 150,000 to 200,000 clones; 87% are singletons. This chain joins TRBV9 and TRBJ2-3; a possible D gene is TRBD1 (5 bases). The origin of this receptor is an adult in good health. Sequencing was performed on peripheral blood, taken on day 0 of MenACWY control vaccination. CDR3 sequence (DNA): TGTGCCAGCAGCGTAGGGGGCGTCACAGATACGCAGTATTTT. This gives the protein CASSVGGVTDTQYF. Using reference TRBV9 and TRBJ2-3 for the parts outside the CDR3, the full variable domain is DSGVTQTPKHLITATGQRVTLRCSPRSGDLSVYWYQQSLDQGLQFLIQYYNGEERAKGNILERFSAQQFPDLHSELNLSSLELGDSALYFCASSVGGVTDTQYFGPGTRLTVL.